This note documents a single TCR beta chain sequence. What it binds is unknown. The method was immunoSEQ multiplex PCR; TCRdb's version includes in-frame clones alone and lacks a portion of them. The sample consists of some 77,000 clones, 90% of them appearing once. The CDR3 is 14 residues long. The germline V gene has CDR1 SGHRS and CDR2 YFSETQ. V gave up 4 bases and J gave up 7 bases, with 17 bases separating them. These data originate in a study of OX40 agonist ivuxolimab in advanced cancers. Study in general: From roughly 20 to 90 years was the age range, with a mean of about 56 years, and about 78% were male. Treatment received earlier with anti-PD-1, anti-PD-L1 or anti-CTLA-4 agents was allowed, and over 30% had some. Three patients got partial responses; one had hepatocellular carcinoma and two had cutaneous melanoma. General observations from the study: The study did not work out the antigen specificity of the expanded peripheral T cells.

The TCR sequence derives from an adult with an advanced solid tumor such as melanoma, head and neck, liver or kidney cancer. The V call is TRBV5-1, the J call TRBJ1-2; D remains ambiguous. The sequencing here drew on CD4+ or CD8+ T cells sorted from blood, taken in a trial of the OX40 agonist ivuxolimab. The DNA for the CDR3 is TGCGCCAGCAGCGGTACGACCGTCACTGCTGGCTACACCTTC. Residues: CASSGTTVTAGYTF.